A single sample is the source of the 29 T cell receptor beta chains below, sequenced in a study of tumor-infiltrating lymphocytes in primary liver carcinoma. Scientists recovered RNA and DNA together from roughly 21-30 mg of unsorted bulk tissue. Making TCR beta cDNA involved 400 to 600 ng total RNA and a constant-region primer. For TCR beta, libraries were produced by three nested multiplex PCR rounds using slightly modified ARM-PCR. Both of the initial two PCR rounds ran for 10 cycles and employed TRBV1-TRBV30 forward primers alongside a C-beta reverse primer. Via MiXCR, TCRdb re-called the multiplex PCR reads, giving one row per CDR3 protein. The sample includes about 120,000 distinct CDR3 sequences, 50% to 70% seen only once; the top ten take approximately 9.9%. The sequencing sample was made of liver tumor tissue from sampling region 1. Subset denoted: tumor region T1, superior pole. These receptors were collected from a woman aged 55 to 70 with primary liver carcinoma and hepatitis B virus infection.

Comment on this clonotype: The CDR3 end shows no conserved phenylalanine or tryptophan, and so a read error is likely. The rearrangement uses TRBV6-1 and TRBJ2-1; 7 bases align to TRBD1. V lost 3 bases and J lost 9; bases outside the gene matches: 8. The CDR3 covers 14 residues. Per germline, CDR1 MNHNS and CDR2 SASEGT. CDR3 sequence reads: CASSEQQGVSEQFL. The DNA for the CDR3 is TGTGCCAGCAGTGAGCAGCAGGGGGTTTCTGAGCAGTTCCTC.

The rearrangement joins TRBV5-1 to TRBJ1-2; a weak D match, TRBD1 (6 bases). V dropped 3 bases and J dropped 6 bases, with 12 bases sitting between them. Germline V gene sequence: CDR1 SGHRS, CDR2 YFSETQ. The CDR3 contains 13 residues. The CDR3 loop reads CASSWWQGNGYTF. The DNA of the CDR3 is TGCGCCAGCAGCTGGTGGCAGGGGAATGGCTACACCTTC.

The rearrangement joins TRBV11-2 to TRBJ2-7, with 11 bases that match TRBD2. Germline CDR1 SGHAT, CDR2 FQNNGV. CDR3 size: 13 residues. The CDR3 loop reads CVSSLGGLAVQYF. CDR3 bases: TGTGTAAGCAGCTTGGGGGGACTAGCGGTTCAGTACTTC.

Comments on this clonotype: This sequence may be a read error, since a much larger clone differs from it by one base. The CDR3 here is CASSSTPGLAVSCNEQFF. CDR3 nucleotides: TGTGCCAGCAGTTCCACTCCCGGACTAGCGGTGTCCTGCAATGAGCAGTTCTTC. The V and J genes are TRBV12-3 or TRBV12-4 and TRBJ2-1; 10 positions match TRBD2. The CDR3 runs to 18 residues.

Details on this clonotype: A junction boundary mismatches the germline segment, possibly from a read error. The CDR3 region is CASNHRLAGISYNGQFF. Here the CDR3 DNA reads TGCGCCAGCAACCATAGACTAGCGGGGATCTCCTACAATGGGCAGTTCTTC. The chain links TRBV4-1 to TRBJ2-1, with 11 nucleotides matching TRBD2. Germline loops: CDR1 MGHRA, CDR2 YSYEKL. The CDR3 extends over 17 amino acids.

About this clonotype: A much larger clone differs by one base, so this may be a read error. V is TRBV29-1 and J is TRBJ2-5; D remains ambiguous. This CDR3 region has 11 residues. Germline loops: CDR1 SQVTM, CDR2 ANQGSEA. DNA of the CDR3: TGCAACGCCCGGCCAGCAGAGACCCAGTACTTC. Its translation: CNARPAETQYF.

Ten or more counts support this clonotype. The chain employs TRBV12-3 or TRBV12-4 and TRBJ2-1; 11 positions agree with TRBD1. V lost 6 bases, J lost 5 bases, and 3 bases stayed unmatched. This CDR3 has 14 amino acids. CDR3: CASRMGQGDNEQFF. The CDR3 DNA follows: TGTGCCAGCAGGATGGGACAGGGGGACAATGAGCAGTTCTTC.

In regard to this clonotype: The junction differs from germline at one of its ends, possibly a read error. The rearrangement uses TRBV11-2 and TRBJ1-2; D unresolved. Germline CDR1 reads SGHAT; CDR2 reads FQNNGV. The CDR3 spans 11 residues. The CDR3 loop reads CTSSLKDGYTF. The CDR3 nucleotides are TGTACCAGCAGCTTGAAGGATGGCTACACCTTC. The full variable domain, with the rest looked up from reference TRBV11-2 and TRBJ1-2, is EAGVAQSPRYKIIEKRQSVAFWCNPISGHATLYWYQQILGQGPKLLIQFQNNGVVDDSQLPKDRFSAERLKGVDSTLKIQPAKLEDSAVYLCTSSLKDGYTFGSGTRLTVV.

Comment on this clonotype: The junction does not match germline at one end; this may be a read error. The chain combines TRBV9 with TRBJ1-5; tentatively, D is TRBD1 (5 bases). In germline, CDR1 is SGDLS, CDR2 YYNGEE. The CDR3 is 15 residues long. CDR3 nucleotide sequence: TGTGCCAGCAGCGTAGGAGGGGCGCGAGGTCAGCCCAAGCATTTT. Amino acid sequence: CASSVGGARGQPKHF.

A remark on this clonotype: At one of its ends the junction is not consistent with the germline gene, which may arise from a read error. The chain is built from TRBV11-2 and TRBJ2-5, with 8 nucleotides matching TRBD2. The CDR3 extends over 17 amino acids. CDR1 is SGHAT, CDR2 FQNNGV, per germline. In DNA form, the CDR3 reads TGTGCCAGCAGCTTAGGGGCTAGCGGGCCACTAGGAGAGACCAAGTACTTC. It is translated as CASSLGASGPLGETKYF.

This clonotype was detected only once. A junction boundary mismatches the germline segment, possibly from a read error. The chain joins TRBV28 to TRBJ2-1; 7 bases match TRBD2. This CDR3 is built from 16 residues. Looked up from germline, CDR1 is MDHEN and CDR2 is SYDVKM. The CDR3 nucleotides read TGTGTCAGCAGTCTTTTGGGAGGCGGGGGCTACAATGAGCAGTTCTTC. Encoded protein: CVSSLLGGGGYNEQFF.

Of note for this clonotype: An end of the junction differs from the germline gene, which may be a read error. J is TRBJ2-1 and V is TRBV11-2; D may be TRBD2 (5 bases). CDR3 length: 16 amino acids. CDR1 and CDR2 (germline): SGHAT, FQNNGV. The CDR3 bases are TGTGCCAGCAGCACCCTTCTAGCCGGCTCCTACAATGAGCAGATCTTC. Translated, it gives CASSTLLAGSYNEQIF.

This clonotype came up many times. This rearrangement joins TRBV6-5 to TRBJ2-7; D may match TRBD1 or TRBD2 (5 bases each). Deletions cut 6 bases from V and 4 bases from J, with 25 bases between. CDR3 length equals 17 residues. CDR1 and CDR2 (germline): MNHEY, SVGAGI. This CDR3 reads CASRPGEGTLGPYEQYF. CDR3 nucleotide sequence: TGTGCCAGCAGACCCGGCGAAGGGACCCTGGGGCCATACGAGCAGTACTTC.

Regarding this clonotype: A read error may account for a junction end that differs from germline. V gene TRBV28 combines with J gene TRBJ2-7, with 7 bases lining up with TRBD1. The germline CDR1 and CDR2 sequences are MDHEN and SYDVKM. CDR3 size: 14 residues. The CDR3 here is CASRRNRGSYEQYF. CDR3 sequence (DNA): TGTGCCAGCAGAAGGAACAGGGGCTCCTATGAGCAGTACTTC.

This clonotype was recorded at least ten times. The J gene is TRBJ2-7, the V gene TRBV29-1; TRBD1 or TRBD2 may be the D gene (5 bases each). The V end lost 4 bases, the J end lost 2 bases, and 15 bases lay between the germline ends. The CDR3 consists of 14 residues. CDR1 SQVTM and CDR2 ANQGSEA come from the germline V gene. In DNA form, the CDR3 reads TGCAGCGTTGCCCCCGGGACGACAACCTACGAGCAGTACTTC. This gives the protein CSVAPGTTTYEQYF.

This clonotype appeared many times. The chain couples TRBV29-1 to TRBJ1-2; D is ambiguous. Trimming left V 3 bases short and J 0 bases short, with 2 bases between. Germline lookup yields CDR1 SQVTM and CDR2 ANQGSEA. The CDR3 sequence is 11 residues long. The CDR3 DNA follows: TGCAGCGTTGACCCTAACTATGGCTACACCTTC. Protein sequence: CSVDPNYGYTF.

V is TRBV28 and J is TRBJ2-2; D is unclear. The V gene lost 5 bases and the J gene lost 8 bases, with 21 bases spanning the gap. The CDR3 runs to 16 residues. Germline loops: CDR1 MDHEN, CDR2 SYDVKM. Written as DNA, the CDR3 is TGTGCCAGCAGTCCTCACCTCCGCGCTTGGATGGGGGAGCTGTTTTTT. Translating gives CASSPHLRAWMGELFF.

On this clonotype: A much larger clonotype is one base distant, so this may be a read error. J is TRBJ2-3 and V is TRBV6-5; 7 positions match TRBD1. The CDR3 runs 15 residues. Germline trimming cut 6 bases from V and 3 bases from J; bases unmatched to any gene: 9. Germline V gene sequence: CDR1 MNHEY, CDR2 SVGAGI. The CDR3 protein is CASRPGTVETDTQYF. CDR3 DNA: TGTGCCAGCAGGCCCGGGACAGTGGAAACAGATACGCAGTATTTT.

This clonotype was seen a handful of times. The chain is built from TRBV12-3 or TRBV12-4 and TRBJ1-2; 7 bases agree with TRBD1. V shed 6 bases and J 5 bases; nucleotides not matched to a gene: 6. This CDR3 has 13 amino acids. The DNA of the CDR3 is TGTGCCAGCAGGTTGGGACAGCGTTATGGCTACACCTTC. Its translation: CASRLGQRYGYTF.

Turning to this clonotype: This may be a read error, as it is one base from a much larger clone. The rearrangement uses TRBV12-3 or TRBV12-4 and TRBJ1-4, with 7 bases identical to TRBD1. The junction had 13 bases not matched to a gene; V was cut back by 10 bases and J by 5 bases. The CDR3 is 15 amino acids. CDR3 DNA: TGTGCCAACAGGCAACAGGGGCCCGGAAATGAAAAACTGTTTTTT. This encodes CANRQQGPGNEKLFF.

This clonotype has ten or more counts. The chain has TRBV14 and TRBJ1-3; D unclear. The CDR3 has 12 residues. CDR1 is SGHDN and CDR2 is FVKESK in the germline V gene. The V and J ends lost 4 bases and 4 bases respectively, with 5 bases between them. The CDR3, as DNA: TGTGCCAGCAGCCCTGGAGGAAACACCATATATTTT. Protein product: CASSPGGNTIYF.

In regard to this clonotype: Sequence at one end of the junction differs from germline and may be a read error. The chain employs TRBV12-3 or TRBV12-4 and TRBJ1-1, with 7 bases that match TRBD1. This CDR3 is 14 amino acids long. The CDR3 coding sequence is TGTGCCAGCAGTTGGGACAGTGTGAACACTGAAGCCTTCTTT. Encoded protein: CASSWDSVNTEAFF.

A note on this clonotype: Germline and junction disagree at one end, which may indicate a read error. The V gene is TRBV29-1, the J gene TRBJ1-2; 7 bases are shared with TRBD1. From germline, CDR1 is SQVTM and CDR2 ANQGSEA. CDR3 length equals 12 residues. CDR3 sequence (DNA): TGCGGCGTTGAGGACAGGAGCTATGCCTACACCTTC. It yields the protein CGVEDRSYAYTF.

On this clonotype itself: A read error may be the cause here, since a much bigger clone is one base away. This rearrangement joins TRBV6-6 to TRBJ1-1; D is possibly TRBD1 (5 bases). CDR3 length equals 14 residues. Germline V CDR1 and CDR2: MNHNY, SVGAGI (reference sequence). The CDR3 DNA reads TGTGTCAGCAGTTACCTGGGGGGGGACACTGAAGCTTTCTTT. Residues: CVSSYLGGDTEAFF.

Concerning this clonotype itself: This is likely a read error, given that the CDR3 carries no conserved phenylalanine or tryptophan at its end. V usage is TRBV11-2 and J usage is TRBJ2-5; 8 positions match TRBD1. Germline CDR1 is SGHAT and CDR2 is FQNNGV. The CDR3 extends over 13 amino acids. The trim removed 4 bases at V and 10 bases at J, leaving 8 bases unmatched. CDR3 in amino acids: CASSYTGGKIQYL. CDR3 sequence (DNA): TGTGCCAGCAGCTATACAGGGGGGAAGATCCAGTACTTA.

Turning to this clonotype: Since no conserved phenylalanine or tryptophan closes the CDR3, a read error is the likely cause. It is unclear where the CDR3 begins or ends on the DNA, so no DNA is shown, and the CDR3 is as TCRdb lists it. The J gene is TRBJ2-1, the V gene TRBV11-3; TRBD1 reflects the table's D call only, with no check against the DNA. Germline V gene data show CDR1 as SGHNT and CDR2 as YENEEA. The CDR3 spans 13 amino acids, including both terminal residues. The CDR3 loop is CTSSAGGYNERFS.

Remarks on this clonotype: A much larger clone differs from this one at a single base, so this may be a read error. V usage is TRBV4-2 and J usage is TRBJ2-2; no clear D gene. V gave up 1 base and J gave up 9 bases, with 9 bases separating them. The CDR3 spans 13 residues. Germline assignment: CDR1 LGHNA and CDR2 YNFKEQ. In DNA, the CDR3 is TGTGCCAGCAGCCAAGGGGCTGCCTGGGAGCTGTTTTTT. It encodes CASSQGAAWELFF.

This clonotype was seen more than once but under ten times. Given a much more abundant clone one base away, this may be a read error. The V call is TRBV6-5, the J call TRBJ2-1, with TRBD2 matching 11 bases. The CDR3 consists of 13 residues. Germline CDR1 MNHEY, CDR2 SVGAGI. The trim removed 6 bases at V and 6 bases at J, leaving 1 base unmatched. The CDR3, as DNA: TGTGCCAGCAGGACTAGCGGGATCAATGAGCAGTTCTTC. Its translation: CASRTSGINEQFF.

Only a few counts were recorded for this clonotype. The rearrangement uses TRBV12-3 or TRBV12-4 and TRBJ2-7; 9 bases are a match to TRBD2. The CDR3 contains 14 residues. The V gene end was trimmed by 7 bases and the J gene end by 5 bases; junction bases not matched to a gene: 9. CDR3 amino acids: CASTPSGNSHEQYF. CDR3 nucleotides: TGTGCCAGCACCCCTAGCGGGAATTCCCACGAGCAGTACTTC.